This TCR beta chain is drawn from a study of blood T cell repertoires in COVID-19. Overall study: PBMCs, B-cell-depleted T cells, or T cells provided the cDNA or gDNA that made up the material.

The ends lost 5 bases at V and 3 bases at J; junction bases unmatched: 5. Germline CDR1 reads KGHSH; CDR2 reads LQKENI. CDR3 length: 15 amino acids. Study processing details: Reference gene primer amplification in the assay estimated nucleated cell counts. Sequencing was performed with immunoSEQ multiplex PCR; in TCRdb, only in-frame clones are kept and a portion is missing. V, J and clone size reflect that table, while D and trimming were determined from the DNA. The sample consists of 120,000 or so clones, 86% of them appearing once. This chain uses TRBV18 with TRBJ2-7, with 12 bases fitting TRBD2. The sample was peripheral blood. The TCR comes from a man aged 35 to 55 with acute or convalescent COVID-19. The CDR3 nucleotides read TGTGCCAGCTCAGAAGGACTAGCGGGAAACTACGAGCAGTACTTC. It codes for CASSEGLAGNYEQYF.